One and the same sample provided the 22 T cell receptor beta chains below, sequenced in a study of T cell responses to AZD1222 COVID-19 vaccine. TCRdb keeps only in-frame clones here, not all; method: immunoSEQ multiplex PCR. The table lists around 150,000 clones, 65% to 90% of them singletons, with roughly 8.7% in the top ten. Here the sequenced sample was peripheral blood, taken 28 days after the second dose of the MenACWY control vaccine. The receptors shown here come from an adult who received the MenACWY meningococcal vaccine as a control.

V and J are TRBV28 and TRBJ2-1; TRBD2 matches at 9 bases. This CDR3 comprises 17 residues. Trimming cost V 5 bases and J 10 bases; bases outside gene matches: 18. Per germline, CDR1 MDHEN and CDR2 SYDVKM. The CDR3 DNA follows: TGTGCCAGCAGTCCACTTCTAGCGGGACCTGTGAGCGGAGAGCAGTTCTTC. As protein: CASSPLLAGPVSGEQFF. Variable domain in full (rest from reference TRBV28 and TRBJ2-1): DVKVTQSSRYLVKRTGEKVFLECVQDMDHENMFWYRQDPGLGLRLIYFSYDVKMKEKGDIPEGYSVSREKKERFSLILESASTNQTSMYLCASSPLLAGPVSGEQFFGPGTRLTVL.

The rearrangement joins TRBV11-2 to TRBJ2-7, with 7 bases lining up with TRBD1. Germline CDR1 SGHAT, CDR2 FQNNGV. This CDR3 comprises 15 residues. Losses at the gene ends were 5 bases for V and 0 bases for J; bases not matched to a gene: 7. The CDR3, as DNA: TGTGCCAGCAGCCCACAGGGGTCCTCCTCCTACGAGCAGTACTTC. It encodes CASSPQGSSSYEQYF.

The genes are TRBV28 and TRBJ1-5, with 12 bases fitting TRBD1. CDR3 length equals 17 residues. Germline assignment: CDR1 MDHEN and CDR2 SYDVKM. V lost 1 base and J lost 5; bases outside the gene matches: 6. The CDR3 sequence is CASSLFAGTGGDQPQHF. CDR3 DNA sequence: TGTGCCAGCAGTTTATTCGCCGGGACAGGGGGCGATCAGCCCCAGCATTTT.

The chain couples TRBV14 to TRBJ2-1, with D possibly matching TRBD2 (5 bases). This CDR3 is built from 16 residues. Trimming shortened V by 0 bases and J by 3 bases, and 12 bases separated the two germline ends. Per germline, CDR1 SGHDN and CDR2 FVKESK. The CDR3 DNA follows: TGTGCCAGCAGCCAAGATGGAGGAAAGGGCTACAATGAGCAGTTCTTC. This sequence encodes CASSQDGGKGYNEQFF. Filled out from reference TRBV14 and TRBJ2-1, the complete variable domain reads EAGVTQFPSHSVIEKGQTVTLRCDPISGHDNLYWYRRVMGKEIKFLLHFVKESKQDESGMPNNRFLAERTGGTYSTLKVQPAELEDSGVYFCASSQDGGKGYNEQFFGPGTRLTVL.

The chain has TRBV6-4 and TRBJ2-2; 10 bases match TRBD2. Germline lookup yields CDR1 MRHNA and CDR2 SNTAGT. CDR3 length: 16 residues. With V trimmed by 6 bases and J by 1 base, 5 bases remained unmatched. The CDR3 reads CASSRTSGVNTGELFF. Here the CDR3 DNA reads TGTGCCAGCAGCCGCACTAGCGGGGTGAACACCGGGGAGCTGTTTTTT.

The chain employs TRBV5-1 and TRBJ2-3; no definite D call. V lost 0 bases to trimming and J lost 6 bases, with 8 bases between them. The CDR3 runs 13 residues. Per the germline V gene, CDR1 is SGHRS and CDR2 is YFSETQ. The CDR3 is CASSLVPVDTQYF. Here the CDR3 DNA reads TGCGCCAGCAGCTTGGTTCCCGTGGATACGCAGTATTTT. The variable domain in full, with the rest retrieved from reference TRBV5-1 and TRBJ2-3, is KAGVTQTPRYLIKTRGQQVTLSCSPISGHRSVSWYQQTPGQGLQFLFEYFSETQRNKGNFPGRFSGRQFSNSRSEMNVSTLELGDSALYLCASSLVPVDTQYFGPGTRLTVL.

The CDR3 nucleotides read TGTGCCAGTAGTACAAGACAGGGACCTTCTGGAAACACCATATATTTT. Translating it yields CASSTRQGPSGNTIYF. This chain uses TRBV19 with TRBJ1-3; 7 nucleotides line up with TRBD1. CDR3 length: 16 amino acids. CDR1 is LNHDA, CDR2 SQIVND, per germline (reference sequence). Unmatched junction bases numbered 7, after V lost 4 bases and J lost 1 base.

J is TRBJ2-2 and V is TRBV2; 12 bases fit TRBD1. The trim removed 6 bases at V and 6 bases at J, leaving 8 bases unmatched. This CDR3 is built from 16 residues. The germline V gene has CDR1 SNHLY and CDR2 FYNNEI. CDR3: CASSLAGQGAAGELFF. Here the CDR3 DNA reads TGTGCCAGCAGCCTAGCGGGACAGGGGGCCGCCGGGGAGCTGTTTTTT.

V usage is TRBV24-1 and J usage is TRBJ2-6; unclear D gene. The length of the CDR3 is 16 residues. With 4 bases removed from V and 0 bases from J, the gap between germline ends came to 9 bases. Germline CDR1 is KGHDR and CDR2 is SFDVKD. CDR3 DNA: TGTGCCACCAGTGACCCCCGCCTCTCTGGGGCCAACGTCCTGACTTTC. As protein: CATSDPRLSGANVLTF.

The V gene is TRBV6-5, the J gene TRBJ1-1, with D uncertain. V was trimmed by 5 bases and J by 7 bases, leaving 20 bases between them. In germline, CDR1 is MNHEY, CDR2 SVGAGI. CDR3 length: 15 residues. CDR3 DNA sequence: TGTGCCAGCAGTACTGGCATCGGGGATCTGTATGAAGCTTTCTTT. Its translation is CASSTGIGDLYEAFF.

The gene calls are TRBV5-4 and TRBJ2-3; D is unresolved. This CDR3 comprises 14 residues. Trimming removed 4 bases from V and 2 bases from J, with 11 bases in between. Germline loops: CDR1 SGHNT, CDR2 YYREEE (reference sequence). DNA for the CDR3: TGTGCCAGCAGCAGGGTAGGGAACACAGATACGCAGTATTTT. This translates into CASSRVGNTDTQYF. Complete variable domain (other parts from reference TRBV5-4 and TRBJ2-3): ETGVTQSPTHLIKTRGQQVTLRCSSQSGHNTVSWYQQALGQGPQFIFQYYREEENGRGNFPPRFSGLQFPNYSSELNVNALELDDSALYLCASSRVGNTDTQYFGPGTRLTVL.

This chain joins TRBV4-1 and TRBJ2-2, with D perhaps TRBD2 (5 bases). This CDR3 has 16 amino acids. Between the trimmed V and J ends, which lost 6 bases and 0 bases, there was a span of 14 bases. CDR1 and CDR2 from the germline V gene are MGHRA and YSYEKL. For the CDR3, the DNA is TGCGCCAGCAGTAATACTAGGGTTTCGAACACCGGGGAGCTGTTTTTT. It specifies CASSNTRVSNTGELFF.

CDR3 coding DNA: TGTGCCATCCTTAGCCAGGGTAACACTGAAGCTTTCTTT. The encoded protein is CAILSQGNTEAFF. The chain combines TRBV19 with TRBJ1-1, with a tentative D call TRBD1 (5 bases). The germline V gene has CDR1 LNHDA and CDR2 SQIVND (reference sequence). V dropped 10 bases and J dropped 2 bases, with 14 bases sitting between them. The CDR3 consists of 13 residues.

This clone showed up just a few times. The chain is built from TRBV10-3 and TRBJ2-2, with unresolved D. Per the germline V gene, CDR1 is ENHRY and CDR2 is SYGVKD. Trimming removed 2 bases from V and 0 bases from J, with 10 bases in between. CDR3 length: 16 residues. The CDR3 protein is CAISERQLANTGELFF. In nucleotides, the CDR3 is TGTGCCATCAGTGAGCGACAACTCGCGAACACCGGGGAGCTGTTTTTT.

The V and J genes are TRBV14 and TRBJ2-7, with 8 bases fitting TRBD2. The germline gives CDR1 SGHDN, CDR2 FVKESK. The CDR3 sequence is 16 residues long. Trimming cost V 2 bases and J 2 bases; bases outside gene matches: 8. The DNA of the CDR3 is TGTGCCAGCAGCCAATCGTTAGCGGGATTAACCTACGAGCAGTACTTC. It yields the protein CASSQSLAGLTYEQYF.

This clone was recorded once. This chain uses TRBV19 with TRBJ2-1; D gene uncertain. The V and J ends lost 4 bases and 3 bases respectively, with 4 bases between them. The germline V gene encodes CDR1 LNHDA and CDR2 SQIVND (reference sequence). There are 12 residues in the CDR3. Here the CDR3 DNA reads TGTGCCAGTAGTACGGGCTACAATGAGCAGTTCTTC. Encoded protein: CASSTGYNEQFF.

This clone was seen only once. This chain links TRBV7-3 with TRBJ2-2; D might be TRBD2 (5 bases). Trimming removed 5 bases from V and 4 bases from J, with 17 bases in between. This CDR3 is 16 amino acids long. In germline, CDR1 is SGHTA, CDR2 FQGTGA. CDR3 region: CASSRLRGRGTGELFF. For the CDR3, the DNA is TGTGCCAGCAGCCGGTTACGGGGAAGAGGCACCGGGGAGCTGTTTTTT.

The chain couples TRBV5-1 to TRBJ2-1; D call uncertain. The CDR3 contains 15 residues. From germline, CDR1 is SGHRS and CDR2 YFSETQ. Trimming shortened V by 0 bases and J by 5 bases, and 12 bases separated the two germline ends. The CDR3 region has the DNA TGCGCCAGCAGCTTGGCCTCAATTCTTAACAATGAGCAGTTCTTC. Encoded protein: CASSLASILNNEQFF.

The gene calls are TRBV19 and TRBJ1-2, with D hard to call. V shed 6 bases and J shed 7 bases, with 18 bases lying between them. In germline, CDR1 is LNHDA, CDR2 SQIVND (reference sequence). This CDR3 region has 14 residues. In DNA, the CDR3 is TGTGCCAGTAGCTCCTTTTCCGGGGAAACTGGCTACACCTTC. This translates into CASSSFSGETGYTF.

The V gene is TRBV24-1, the J gene TRBJ1-6; perhaps TRBD1 as D (5 bases). The CDR3 sequence is 17 residues long. Germline V gene data show CDR1 as KGHDR and CDR2 as SFDVKD. With 9 bases removed from V and 5 bases from J, the gap between germline ends came to 22 bases. The CDR3 region has the DNA TGTGCCACCGGGAAGGGGATGGGAGGGGATGATAATTCACCCCTCCACTTT. The encoded protein is CATGKGMGGDDNSPLHF.

As DNA, the CDR3 is TGTGCCAGCAGTTTACGGGGGGCCTACGAGCAGTACGTC. It is translated as CASSLRGAYEQYV. The V gene is TRBV12-3 or TRBV12-4, the J gene TRBJ2-7; 7 bases line up with TRBD2. Losses at the gene ends were 2 bases for V and 2 bases for J; bases not matched to a gene: 0. The CDR3 runs to 13 residues.

The chain employs TRBV14 and TRBJ1-2; tentatively, D is TRBD1 (5 bases). Trimming cost V 1 base and J 4 bases, with 7 bases left between them. Germline V gene lookup returns CDR1 SGHDN and CDR2 FVKESK. CDR3 size: 13 residues. Here the CDR3 reads CASSQGQGYGYTF. CDR3 bases: TGTGCCAGCAGCCAAGGGCAGGGCTATGGCTACACCTTC.